The 32 T cell receptor beta chains below come from one sample, sequenced in a study of blood T cell repertoires in COVID-19 (dated by TCRdb to 2020 to 2021). The library was obtained by the immunoSEQ multiplex PCR assay. In TCRdb, the immuneACCESS table is reduced to in-frame sequences with V and J assigned. These tables do not hold every clone; where another copy was compared, an unresolved V gene accounts for under half, and the others remain unexplained. The sample table shows 250,000 to 300,000 clones, and roughly 85% are seen once. The ten largest clones take up around 3% of the sample. The sample consisted of peripheral blood. The receptor source for this set is a woman in her twenties or thirties with active or convalescent COVID-19.

This rearrangement joins TRBV5-8 to TRBJ2-1, with TRBD2 identical over 12 bases. This CDR3 comprises 17 residues. The germline V gene encodes CDR1 SGHTS and CDR2 YDEGEE. Germline trimming cut 3 bases from V and 5 bases from J; bases unmatched to any gene: 9. The CDR3, as DNA: TGTGCCAGCAGCTCTCGCAACCTAGCGGGGGGGCACAATGAGCAGTTCTTC. Its translation: CASSSRNLAGGHNEQFF.

This chain connects TRBV30 to TRBJ1-2; tentatively, D is TRBD1 (5 bases). Trimming pared 3 bases from V and 2 bases from J, leaving 10 bases between. The CDR3 consists of 13 residues. Germline values: CDR1 GTSNPN, CDR2 SVGIG (reference sequence). The CDR3 reads CAWSAGLNYGYTF. For the CDR3, the DNA is TGTGCCTGGAGCGCAGGGCTGAACTATGGCTACACCTTC.

The chain employs TRBV7-3 and TRBJ2-1; 16 bases line up with TRBD2. There are 20 residues in the CDR3. Germline trimming cut 5 bases from V and 5 bases from J; bases unmatched to any gene: 15. The V gene's germline CDR1 is SGHTA and CDR2 FQGTGA. The chain's CDR3 is CASSLPPGLAGGPGHNEQFF. CDR3 in DNA: TGTGCCAGCAGCCTTCCCCCGGGACTAGCGGGGGGGCCAGGTCACAATGAGCAGTTCTTC.

This clone was seen a single time. The chain is built from TRBV6-6 and TRBJ1-1, with a tentative D call TRBD1 (5 bases). V shed 6 bases and J shed 9 bases, with 23 bases lying between them. This CDR3 has 15 residues. CDR1 and CDR2 from the germline V gene are MNHNY and SVGAGI (reference sequence). Written as DNA, the CDR3 is TGTGCCAGCAGCCACGACTGGGGCAGGGTAGAAAAAGCTTTCTTT. Translated, it gives CASSHDWGRVEKAFF.

V and J are TRBV30 and TRBJ1-2; no reliable D call. The CDR3 runs 13 residues. Trimming took 1 base from V and 8 from J, leaving 14 bases between them. Germline lookup yields CDR1 GTSNPN and CDR2 SVGIG (reference sequence). The CDR3 region has the DNA TGTGCCTGGAGTGGAGGAGGGATGGAAGGCTACACCTTC. It is translated as CAWSGGGMEGYTF. Full variable domain (outside the CDR3, taken from reference TRBV30 and TRBJ1-2): SQTIHQWPATLVQPVGSPLSLECTVEGTSNPNLYWYRQAAGRGLQLLFYSVGIGQISSEVPQNLSASRPQDRQFILSSKKLLLSDSGFYLCAWSGGGMEGYTFGSGTRLTVV.

The genes are TRBV7-2 and TRBJ1-2, with 7 bases lining up with TRBD1. The germline gives CDR1 SGHTA, CDR2 FQGNSA. The CDR3 loop spans 15 amino acids. V dropped 5 bases and J dropped 2; count of bases not matched to a gene: 8. The CDR3 sequence is CASSLQQGSNYGYTF. The CDR3 coding sequence is TGTGCCAGCAGCCTCCAACAGGGGTCAAACTATGGCTACACCTTC.

V usage is TRBV18 and J usage is TRBJ1-1; TRBD1 agrees at 8 bases. Per the germline V gene, CDR1 is KGHSH and CDR2 is LQKENI. The CDR3 loop spans 14 amino acids. With 5 bases clipped from V and 5 bases from J, the junction kept 7 bases outside the gene matches. In nucleotides, the CDR3 is TGTGCCAGCTCAGAGACAGGGGCGGGTACTGAAGCTTTCTTT. Its protein product is CASSETGAGTEAFF.

The chain uses TRBV5-1 and TRBJ1-3; TRBD1 is a possible D gene (5 bases). V dropped 1 base and J dropped 0 bases, with 8 bases sitting between them. Germline V CDR1 and CDR2: SGHRS, YFSETQ. The CDR3 sequence is 15 residues long. CDR3 nucleotide sequence: TGCGCCAGCAGCTTGAGCGGGGGCTCTGGAAACACCATATATTTT. This translates into CASSLSGGSGNTIYF.

The chain is built from TRBV7-2 and TRBJ2-2; 10 nucleotides line up with TRBD2. The CDR3 sequence is 17 residues long. V lost 2 bases to trimming and J lost 4 bases; unmatched junction nucleotides: 7. Per the germline V gene, CDR1 is SGHTA and CDR2 is FQGNSA. This CDR3 reads CASSLRVERGGTGELFF. CDR3 DNA: TGTGCCAGCAGCTTACGGGTGGAGCGGGGGGGCACCGGGGAGCTGTTTTTT.

As for this clone: In the same sample, other DNA sequences code for this CDR3. This chain joins TRBV19 and TRBJ1-2; maybe TRBD1 (6 bases). This CDR3 is built from 14 residues. The V and J ends lost 4 bases and 4 bases respectively, with 13 bases between them. Germline V gene lookup returns CDR1 LNHDA and CDR2 SQIVND (reference sequence). In DNA form, the CDR3 reads TGTGCCAGTAGTACCCCAGGACAGCCCTATGGCTACACCTTC. It encodes CASSTPGQPYGYTF.

The chain couples TRBV6-4 to TRBJ2-3; the D gene is possibly TRBD1 (5 bases). CDR3 length: 14 residues. V was clipped by 4 bases and J by 3 bases, with 11 bases between them. The V gene's germline CDR1 is MRHNA and CDR2 SNTAGT. CDR3 sequence: CASSAGFATDTQYF. CDR3 in DNA: TGTGCCAGCAGTGCAGGGTTCGCAACAGATACGCAGTATTTT.

J is TRBJ1-3 and V is TRBV5-4; possibly TRBD1 for D (5 bases). Germline V gene data show CDR1 as SGHNT and CDR2 as YYREEE (reference sequence). This CDR3 spans 15 amino acids. Trimming cost V 0 bases and J 4 bases, with 11 bases left between them. CDR3 sequence (DNA): TGTGCCAGCAGCTTGGCCCCAGGGCCAGGAAACACCATATATTTT. Translated: CASSLAPGPGNTIYF.

V and J are TRBV28 and TRBJ1-5, with TRBD1 matching 7 bases. The CDR3 loop spans 17 amino acids. CDR1 and CDR2 from the germline V gene are MDHEN and SYDVKM. The V segment lost 2 bases and the J segment 0 bases; nucleotides outside the gene matches: 7. The CDR3 DNA sequence: TGTGCCAGCAGTTTAGGAACAGGGGACCTTAGCAATCAGCCCCAGCATTTT. Its protein product is CASSLGTGDLSNQPQHF.

This chain's CDR3 is CASRTSAGGGDTQYF. The CDR3, as DNA: TGTGCCAGCAGGACCTCCGCGGGGGGCGGGGATACGCAGTATTTT. This chain joins TRBV2 and TRBJ2-3; TRBD2 matches 8 bases. The CDR3 runs 15 residues. Germline CDR1 is SNHLY and CDR2 is FYNNEI. V shed 6 bases and J 6 bases; nucleotides not matched to a gene: 11.

The chain joins TRBV5-1 to TRBJ2-3; a possible D gene is TRBD1 (6 bases). Germline CDR1 is SGHRS and CDR2 is YFSETQ. Trimming cost V 4 bases and J 4 bases, with 19 bases left between them. The length of the CDR3 is 16 residues. CDR3 amino acids: CASSRTGLGGSDTQYF. In nucleotides, the CDR3 is TGCGCCAGCAGCAGAACAGGGTTGGGTGGCTCAGATACGCAGTATTTT.

The chain recombines TRBV19 with TRBJ2-1, with D possibly matching TRBD1 (6 bases). Trimming cost V 6 bases and J 5 bases, with 20 bases left between them. CDR1 LNHDA and CDR2 SQIVND come from the germline V gene (reference sequence). CDR3 size: 16 residues. For the CDR3, the DNA is TGTGCCAGTAGGACCCGGGGCAGGGGCTATGACAATGAGCAGTTCTTC. Its translation is CASRTRGRGYDNEQFF. The variable domain in full, completed from reference TRBV19 and TRBJ2-1, reads DGGITQSPKYLFRKEGQNVTLSCEQNLNHDAMYWYRQDPGQGLRLIYYSQIVNDFQKGDIAEGYSVSREKKESFPLTVTSAQKNPTAFYLCASRTRGRGYDNEQFFGPGTRLTVL.

The genes are TRBV18 and TRBJ1-6, with 7 positions matching TRBD1. CDR3 size: 15 residues. The trim removed 5 bases at V and 7 bases at J, leaving 8 bases unmatched. Per the germline V gene, CDR1 is KGHSH and CDR2 is LQKENI. This chain's CDR3 is CASSSQGSSNSPLHF. In DNA, the CDR3 is TGTGCCAGCTCATCACAGGGGTCCTCCAATTCACCCCTCCACTTT.

This clone was seen only a few times. The chain has TRBV15 and TRBJ1-1; a weak D match, TRBD1 (6 bases). Trimming shortened V by 5 bases and J by 3 bases, and 13 bases separated the two germline ends. This CDR3 has 14 residues. Germline CDR1 reads LNHNV; CDR2 reads YYDKDF (reference sequence). CDR3 region: CATSRSGVDTEAFF. As DNA, the CDR3 is TGTGCCACCAGCCGCTCAGGGGTGGACACTGAAGCTTTCTTT. The whole variable domain, filled in from reference TRBV15 and TRBJ1-1, reads DAMVIQNPRYQVTQFGKPVTLSCSQTLNHNVMYWYQQKSSQAPKLLFHYYDKDFNNEADTPDNFQSRRPNTSFCFLDIRSPGLGDTAMYLCATSRSGVDTEAFFGQGTRLTVV.

The rearrangement joins TRBV5-1 to TRBJ2-7; a possible D gene is TRBD2 (6 bases). Germline loops: CDR1 SGHRS, CDR2 YFSETQ. V lost 7 bases to trimming and J lost 0 bases, with 17 bases between them. The CDR3 extends over 15 amino acids. The DNA of the CDR3 is TGCGCCAGCTCCCAAAGCGGGCGAAGCTCCTACGAGCAGTACTTC. Encoded protein: CASSQSGRSSYEQYF.

V gene TRBV9 combines with J gene TRBJ2-3, with TRBD1 matching 8 bases. There are 16 residues in the CDR3. Looked up from germline, CDR1 is SGDLS and CDR2 is YYNGEE. After removal of 0 bases from V and 1 base from J, the junction contained 4 bases not matched to a gene. CDR3 region: CASSVDDRGGTDTQYF. Written as DNA, the CDR3 is TGTGCCAGCAGCGTAGATGACAGGGGCGGCACAGATACGCAGTATTTT.

The V and J genes are TRBV27 and TRBJ2-7, with 13 bases fitting TRBD2. The CDR3 loop spans 16 amino acids. The junction had 8 bases not matched to a gene; V was cut back by 5 bases and J by 4 bases. The germline gives CDR1 MNHEY, CDR2 SMNVEV (reference sequence). CDR3: CASSPLGLAGAYEQYF. The CDR3 DNA follows: TGTGCCAGCAGTCCCCTTGGACTAGCGGGGGCATACGAGCAGTACTTC.

This clone was counted a few times. The rearrangement links TRBV27 to TRBJ1-5; 7 positions agree with TRBD1. V was clipped by 8 bases and J by 7 bases; unmatched bases: 8. CDR1 is MNHEY and CDR2 is SMNVEV in the germline V gene (reference sequence). The CDR3 runs to 13 residues. The CDR3 loop is CASADRAMQPQHF. CDR3 nucleotides: TGTGCCAGCGCCGACAGGGCGATGCAGCCCCAGCATTTT.

V is TRBV11-3 and J is TRBJ2-5; 8 bases are shared with TRBD2. CDR1 is SGHNT, CDR2 YENEEA, per germline. Trimming cost V 6 bases and J 5 bases; bases outside gene matches: 8. This CDR3 region has 14 residues. CDR3 in DNA: TGTGCCAGCAGTCACGGGGGGGCCTTCGAGACCCAGTACTTC. Amino acid sequence: CASSHGGAFETQYF.

The rearrangement links TRBV18 to TRBJ1-2; possible D gene TRBD1, 5 bases. V lost 2 bases, J lost 3 bases, and 10 bases lay in between. Germline V gene sequence: CDR1 KGHSH, CDR2 LQKENI. CDR3 length equals 14 residues. CDR3 sequence reads: CASSPNQGDYGYTF. In DNA form, the CDR3 reads TGTGCCAGCTCACCAAATCAGGGTGACTATGGCTACACCTTC. Full variable domain (missing parts from reference TRBV18 and TRBJ1-2): NAGVMQNPRHLVRRRGQEARLRCSPMKGHSHVYWYRQLPEEGLKFMVYLQKENIIDESGMPKERFSAEFPKEGPSILRIQQVVRGDSAAYFCASSPNQGDYGYTFGSGTRLTVV.

The CDR3 DNA follows: TGTGCCAGCAAATCGGGACAGGGGTTTTGGGGCTACACCTTC. This codes for CASKSGQGFWGYTF. This chain connects TRBV27 to TRBJ1-2, with 10 nucleotides matching TRBD1. The CDR3 is 14 residues long. J gave up 8 bases and V 7 bases, and 10 bases lay outside the gene matches. The germline CDR1 and CDR2 sequences are MNHEY and SMNVEV (reference sequence).

This chain links TRBV5-1 with TRBJ2-1, with 11 bases fitting TRBD2. The germline CDR1 and CDR2 sequences are SGHRS and YFSETQ. The trim removed 4 bases at V and 9 bases at J, leaving 9 bases unmatched. CDR3 length: 15 residues. CDR3 protein: CASSLISGGAGEQFF. CDR3 in DNA: TGCGCCAGCAGCCTAATTAGCGGGGGGGCCGGTGAGCAGTTCTTC.

The V call is TRBV7-9, the J call TRBJ1-4; no clear D. V lost 1 base, J lost 2 bases, and 11 bases lay in between. CDR3 length equals 16 residues. The germline CDR1 and CDR2 sequences are SEHNR and FQNEAQ (reference sequence). The CDR3 region has the DNA TGTGCCAGCAGCTTAGTAGGGCCGGGGACTAATGAAAAACTGTTTTTT. Protein sequence: CASSLVGPGTNEKLFF.

This chain joins TRBV19 and TRBJ1-2; D is perhaps TRBD1 (6 bases). The CDR3 runs 13 residues. CDR1 is LNHDA, CDR2 SQIVND, per germline (reference sequence). V was shortened by 6 bases and J by 6 bases, with 14 bases between the two germline ends. The CDR3 loop reads CASSTHRVHGYTF. The CDR3 DNA sequence: TGTGCCAGTAGCACCCACAGGGTGCATGGCTACACCTTC.

This chain connects TRBV7-2 to TRBJ2-7; 7 bases fit TRBD1. V lost 6 bases and J lost 4; bases outside the gene matches: 12. There are 15 residues in the CDR3. The germline CDR1 and CDR2 sequences are SGHTA and FQGNSA. The chain's CDR3 is CASRQTGDRTYEQYF. The CDR3 nucleotides read TGTGCCAGCAGGCAAACTGGGGACAGAACATACGAGCAGTACTTC.

The CDR3 loop reads CASSLVTWFGGTSDVYTQYF. For the CDR3, the DNA is TGTGCCAGCAGCTTAGTTACCTGGTTCGGGGGGACTAGCGATGTGTATACGCAGTATTTT. The chain joins TRBV7-6 to TRBJ2-3; TRBD2 matches at 10 bases. The V gene's germline CDR1 is SGHVS and CDR2 FNYEAQ. The V gene end was trimmed by 1 base and the J gene end by 7 bases; junction bases not matched to a gene: 20. This CDR3 is built from 20 residues.

The chain recombines TRBV5-1 with TRBJ1-4, with 9 bases that match TRBD1. V gave up 3 bases and J gave up 8 bases; unmatched junction bases: 8. CDR3 length: 15 residues. Looked up from germline, CDR1 is SGHRS and CDR2 is YFSETQ. CDR3 region: CASSWLGTGMEKLFF. The CDR3 nucleotides are TGCGCCAGCAGCTGGCTCGGGACAGGGATGGAAAAACTGTTTTTT.

The chain joins TRBV28 to TRBJ1-1; a possible D gene is TRBD1 (5 bases). CDR1 is MDHEN and CDR2 is SYDVKM in the germline V gene. The CDR3 is 12 residues long. V lost 6 bases and J lost 7, with 12 bases in between. The CDR3 sequence: CASSRQPNEAFF. The CDR3 DNA follows: TGTGCCAGCAGCAGACAGCCGAATGAAGCTTTCTTT. Filled out from reference TRBV28 and TRBJ1-1, the complete variable domain reads DVKVTQSSRYLVKRTGEKVFLECVQDMDHENMFWYRQDPGLGLRLIYFSYDVKMKEKGDIPEGYSVSREKKERFSLILESASTNQTSMYLCASSRQPNEAFFGQGTRLTVV.